This is a list of T cell receptor beta chains from one sample in a study of cytomegalovirus exposure and HLA in healthy donors. TCRdb's copy holds only in-frame clones and misses some; the assay was immunoSEQ multiplex PCR. The sample lists about 160,000 clones; approximately 80% were seen once. The sample taken for sequencing was PBMCs. The origin of the receptors is a woman aged 18-30 years in good health and CMV-seronegative. Each CDR3 is given with its conserved first and last residue. The D gene is left open where the match is weak. Size tells how often a clone was seen (once, few, many) or the class of an expanded clone, and some rows leave it out.

J,length,D,size,V,CDR3,DNA
TRBJ2-2,14,NA,NA,TRBV6-4,CASRSSPNTGELFF,TGTGCCAGCAGGAGTTCCCCGAACACCGGGGAGCTGTTTTTT
TRBJ2-2,17,TRBD1,NA,TRBV5-5,CASSWGDRGSNTGELFF,TGTGCCAGCAGCTGGGGGGACAGGGGATCGAACACCGGGGAGCTGTTTTTT
TRBJ1-3,15,NA,NA,TRBV11-2,CASSLEPGVGNTIYF,TGTGCCAGCAGCTTAGAGCCGGGAGTAGGAAACACCATATATTTT
TRBJ1-2,14,NA,NA,TRBV2,CASSFGTTNYGYTF,TGTGCCAGCAGTTTCGGGACAACTAACTATGGCTACACCTTC
TRBJ1-2,13,NA,NA,TRBV11-2,CASSLDRDSGYTF,TGTGCCAGCAGCTTAGACAGGGACTCTGGCTACACCTTC
TRBJ2-2,15,NA,NA,TRBV7-9,CASSLGGSTTGELFF,TGTGCCAGCAGCTTAGGGGGCAGTACCACCGGGGAGCTGTTTTTT
TRBJ2-7,19,TRBD1,once,TRBV11-2,CASSLGRTETGTGPYEQYF,TGTGCCAGCAGCTTAGGAAGGACGGAGACGGGGACAGGGCCCTACGAGCAGTACTTC
TRBJ1-1,12,NA,NA,TRBV29-1,CSAYRVDTEAFF,TGCAGCGCATACAGGGTCGACACTGAAGCTTTCTTT
TRBJ2-7,12,NA,NA,TRBV28,CAITDNSYEQYF,TGTGCCATTACGGACAACTCCTACGAGCAGTACTTC
TRBJ1-1,13,NA,NA,TRBV7-8,CASSLGSGTEAFF,TGTGCCAGCAGCTTAGGTTCAGGCACTGAAGCTTTCTTT
TRBJ1-2,16,NA,NA,TRBV10-1,CASSESNGTTGYGYTF,TGCGCCAGCAGTGAGTCGAACGGGACAACGGGCTATGGCTACACCTTC
TRBJ2-1,15,TRBD2,NA,TRBV19,CASSTGLAGGNEQFF,TGTGCCAGTAGTACGGGACTAGCGGGAGGTAATGAGCAGTTCTTC
TRBJ1-1,16,TRBD1,NA,TRBV23-1,CASWIRGQGGNTEAFF,TGCGCCAGCTGGATAAGAGGACAGGGGGGTAACACTGAAGCTTTCTTT
TRBJ2-1,13,NA,NA,TRBV27,CASSLQQQGGQFF,TGTGCCAGCAGTTTGCAACAGCAGGGCGGGCAGTTCTTC
TRBJ2-7,14,TRBD1,few,TRBV19,CASSTGDRGYEQYF,TGTGCCAGTAGTACCGGGGACAGGGGCTACGAGCAGTACTTC
TRBJ1-6,14,TRBD1,NA,TRBV7-8,CASSLQGVHSPLHF,TGTGCCAGCAGCTTACAGGGGGTGCATTCACCCCTCCACTTT
TRBJ2-1,13,TRBD2,NA,TRBV11-2,CASSLDFGGEQFF,TGTGCCAGCAGCTTAGATTTCGGGGGGGAGCAGTTCTTC
TRBJ2-5,13,TRBD1,NA,TRBV2,CASTRDSQETQYF,TGTGCCAGCACTCGGGACAGTCAAGAGACCCAGTACTTC